This record covers a single TCR beta chain. Authors' processing steps: Reference gene primer amplification gave nucleated cell count estimates. Assay: immunoSEQ multiplex PCR; the TCRdb copy retains only in-frame clones and omits some. That table supplies the V and J calls and clone size; D and trimming were determined from the DNA. The sample shows about 55,000 clones, around 86% of them seen only once. This specimen belongs to a study of blood T cell repertoires in COVID-19. Study-level information: Donors in the United States, Italy and Spain gave samples during acute or convalescent COVID-19. Sources were T cells, B-cell-depleted T cells, or PBMCs; the material itself was cDNA or gDNA.

Germline CDR1 is SQVTM and CDR2 is ANQGSEA. This CDR3 region has 11 residues. V lost 7 bases and J lost 7, with 14 bases in between. V is TRBV29-1 and J is TRBJ2-7; tentative D call: TRBD1 (6 bases). The clonotype was recovered from a woman in her sixties with acute or convalescent COVID-19. The material sequenced was peripheral blood. This CDR3 is CSGTTGLEQYF. CDR3 nucleotides: TGCAGCGGAACCACAGGGTTAGAGCAGTACTTC.